This T cell receptor (beta chain) was documented in a study of identical twins. General observations from the study: The more abundant beta clonotypes in cord blood had fewer insertions, and memory repertoires did not show this.

In regard to this clonotype: Its antigen is not identified.

V lost 0 bases, J lost 5 bases, and 9 bases lay in between. The germline CDR1 and CDR2 sequences are SGHRS and YFSETQ. The CDR3 runs to 14 residues. One entry per CDR3 protein, called by TCRdb with MiXCR from the 5' RACE reads. The sample holds some 1,700,000 distinct CDR3 sequences, about 30% seen once. This chain connects TRBV5-1 to TRBJ1-5, with a weak D call TRBD1 (5 bases). Sequencing input: cord blood. This clonotype was sampled from a newborn girl in good health. CDR3 DNA: TGCGCCAGCAGCTTGGGGGGGTGGGATCAGCCCCAGCATTTT. Protein: CASSLGGWDQPQHF.